These 27 T cell receptor beta chains share one sample of origin, sequenced in a study of shared clonotypes between healthy human individuals (TCRdb year 2020). Library construction relied on the immunoSEQ multiplex PCR assay. This immuneACCESS table, as held by TCRdb, lists in-frame sequences with V and J called but not all clones. Of the missing ones, under half trace to an unresolved V gene in checked studies; the others have no known cause. For this sample there are some 1 million clones; around 75% appear just once. The ten largest clones capture about 1.5% of the sample. Sequencing was carried out using memory CD4+ T cells sorted from blood. Per the publication, the cell subset or site label means: CD45RA-negative fraction. These receptor sequences come from a man younger than 35 in good health.

The V call is TRBV7-9, the J call TRBJ2-7; D is perhaps TRBD1 or TRBD2 (5 bases each). This CDR3 has 13 residues. CDR1 is SEHNR and CDR2 is FQNEAQ in the germline V gene (reference sequence). Trimming removed 5 bases from V and 6 bases from J, with 14 bases in between. As DNA, the CDR3 is TGTGCCAGCAGCCCCGGTCCCGGGGCCGAGCAGTACTTC. Residues: CASSPGPGAEQYF.

The rearrangement joins TRBV19 to TRBJ1-1, with D possibly matching TRBD1 (6 bases). Germline-derived CDR1 and CDR2 are LNHDA and SQIVND (reference sequence). The CDR3 covers 14 residues. Trimming shortened V by 7 bases and J by 0 bases, and 12 bases separated the two germline ends. CDR3 DNA sequence: TGTGCCAGTATGGACAGCCTCATGAACACTGAAGCTTTCTTT. Protein: CASMDSLMNTEAFF.

The J gene is TRBJ1-3, the V gene TRBV19; 7 positions agree with TRBD1. Germline CDR1 LNHDA, CDR2 SQIVND (reference sequence). This CDR3 has 15 amino acids. J lost 1 base, V lost 7 bases, and 7 bases had no gene match. CDR3 sequence (DNA): TGTGCCAGTACCCAGGGACAGACGTCTGGAAACACCATATATTTT. It yields the protein CASTQGQTSGNTIYF.

Regarding this clone: One junction end does not reproduce the germline sequence, and a read error may be involved. This chain connects TRBV7-7 to TRBJ2-2; 10 bases are shared with TRBD2. The germline V gene has CDR1 SSHAT and CDR2 FNYEAQ (reference sequence). This CDR3 region has 18 residues. The CDR3, as DNA: TGTGCTAGCAGCTTCTCTCCGGGACTAGCGAAGAACACCGGGGAGCTGTTTTTT. Protein sequence: CASSFSPGLAKNTGELFF. The full variable domain, rest sourced from reference TRBV7-7 and TRBJ2-2, is GAGVSQSPRYKVTKRGQDVTLRCDPISSHATLYWYQQALGQGPEFLTYFNYEAQPDKSGLPSDRFSAERPEGSISTLTIQRTEQRDSAMYRCASSFSPGLAKNTGELFFGEGSRLTVL.

The chain recombines TRBV29-1 with TRBJ1-2; 7 bases are shared with TRBD1. The germline gives CDR1 SQVTM, CDR2 ANQGSEA. Trimming at V came to 3 bases and at J to 7 bases, leaving 11 bases not matched to a gene. This CDR3 region has 14 residues. CDR3 protein: CSVDKVRDRVGYTF. DNA for the CDR3: TGCAGCGTTGACAAAGTCCGGGACAGAGTTGGCTACACCTTC.

The chain couples TRBV7-2 to TRBJ2-7; D possibly matches TRBD1 or TRBD2 (5 bases each). The CDR3 contains 14 residues. The germline CDR1 and CDR2 sequences are SGHTA and FQGNSA. V lost 7 bases, J lost 2 bases, and 15 bases lay in between. As DNA, the CDR3 is TGTGCCAGCACCGACGGGACCCAGACCTACGAGCAGTACTTC. Its protein is CASTDGTQTYEQYF.

For the CDR3, the DNA is TGTGCCAGCAGCCCATCCCGGGTTCTCCCGTCAATCGGCTACACCTTC. Residues: CASSPSRVLPSIGYTF. The chain joins TRBV5-4 to TRBJ1-2; D is unresolved. Germline-derived CDR1 and CDR2 are SGHNT and YYREEE (reference sequence). The CDR3 consists of 16 residues. Between the trimmed V and J ends, which lost 4 bases and 8 bases, there was a span of 24 bases. Looking up the rest from reference TRBV5-4 and TRBJ1-2 gives the full variable domain: ETGVTQSPTHLIKTRGQQVTLRCSSQSGHNTVSWYQQALGQGPQFIFQYYREEENGRGNFPPRFSGLQFPNYSSELNVNALELDDSALYLCASSPSRVLPSIGYTFGSGTRLTVV.

A remark on this clone: A much larger clone is a single base away; this may be a read error. This rearrangement joins TRBV19 to TRBJ2-5; D tentatively reads TRBD1 or TRBD2 (5 bases each). CDR1 and CDR2 from the germline V gene are LNHDA and SQIVND (reference sequence). V lost 5 bases and J lost 1, with 14 bases in between. This CDR3 comprises 15 residues. The CDR3 spells CASSVAGTCQETQYF. Here the CDR3 DNA reads TGTGCCAGTAGTGTTGCAGGGACGTGCCAAGAGACCCAGTACTTC.

The V and J genes are TRBV6-1 and TRBJ1-2, with D uncertain. CDR3 size: 14 residues. The germline gives CDR1 MNHNS, CDR2 SASEGT. V was pared by 6 bases and J by 5 bases, with 16 bases between. This CDR3 is CASRTSGRAYGYTF. The CDR3 DNA sequence: TGTGCCAGCAGAACCTCCGGGAGAGCTTATGGCTACACCTTC.

This clone showed up just a few times. Other DNA sequences in this specimen translate into the identical CDR3. The chain links TRBV11-3 to TRBJ1-1, with 7 bases fitting TRBD1. V dropped 1 base and J dropped 4; count of bases not matched to a gene: 3. Germline values: CDR1 SGHNT, CDR2 YENEEA. The CDR3 contains 14 residues. CDR3 in DNA: TGTGCCAGCAGCTTAGGGGGACAGACCACTGAAGCTTTCTTT. Translated: CASSLGGQTTEAFF.

V and J are TRBV23-1 and TRBJ2-1, with a tentative D call TRBD2 (6 bases). TRBV23-1 is labeled an ORF, and its function is uncertain. Deletions cut 2 bases from V and 4 bases from J, with 18 bases between. CDR3 length equals 17 residues. CDR3 sequence (DNA): TGCGCCAGCAGTCAACTAAAGTATCGGGGACTTTACAATGAGCAGTTCTTC. This encodes CASSQLKYRGLYNEQFF.

J is TRBJ2-7 and V is TRBV25-1; D might be TRBD1 (6 bases). CDR1 and CDR2 (germline): MGHDK, SYGVNS. The CDR3 extends over 13 amino acids. V dropped 8 bases and J dropped 7 bases, with 18 bases sitting between them. The CDR3 DNA reads TGTGCCAGCTCGACCGGGACACCTTATGAGCAGTACTTC. Protein: CASSTGTPYEQYF.

This rearrangement joins TRBV5-4 to TRBJ2-5, with TRBD2 identical over 9 bases. Unmatched junction bases numbered 9, after V lost 4 bases and J lost 2 bases. Germline lookup yields CDR1 SGHNT and CDR2 YYREEE (reference sequence). The CDR3 sequence is 16 residues long. Here the CDR3 DNA reads TGTGCCAGCAGCGTTGTCGCGGGAGGGTTTCAAGAGACCCAGTACTTC. This gives the protein CASSVVAGGFQETQYF.

Notes on this clone: Other DNA sequences in the sample encode the same CDR3. The chain carries TRBV7-2 and TRBJ2-2, with unresolved D. Trimming left V 5 bases short and J 1 base short, with 14 bases between. The CDR3 consists of 16 residues. Looked up from germline, CDR1 is SGHTA and CDR2 is FQGNSA. The CDR3 region is CASSPPLLLNTGELFF. CDR3 DNA sequence: TGTGCCAGCAGCCCCCCATTGCTCTTGAACACCGGGGAGCTGTTTTTT.

This clone has a handful of counts. Other DNA sequences of this sample code for an identical CDR3. The chain is built from TRBV25-1 and TRBJ2-1; 13 positions match TRBD2. V was pared by 6 bases and J by 8 bases, with 4 bases of the junction left unmatched. There are 14 residues in the CDR3. Per the germline V gene, CDR1 is MGHDK and CDR2 is SYGVNS. The CDR3 nucleotides are TGTGCCAGCAGAACTAGCGGGAGGGGCGATGAGCAGTTCTTC. Its protein product is CASRTSGRGDEQFF. The full variable domain, in which reference TRBV25-1 and TRBJ2-1 provide the parts outside the CDR3, is EADIYQTPRYLVIGTGKKITLECSQTMGHDKMYWYQQDPGMELHLIHYSYGVNSTEKGDLSSESTVSRIRTEHFPLTLESARPSHTSQYLCASRTSGRGDEQFFGPGTRLTVL.

The chain employs TRBV4-1 and TRBJ2-2, with D maybe TRBD1 (6 bases). This CDR3 comprises 17 residues. Trimming took 5 bases from V and 4 from J, leaving 20 bases between them. Per germline, CDR1 MGHRA and CDR2 YSYEKL. CDR3 nucleotide sequence: TGCGCCAGCAGCAGGGGGAGTACAGGCGAGAGCACCGGGGAGCTGTTTTTT. This encodes CASSRGSTGESTGELFF.

In this sample, this clone turned up a few times. At the DNA level, this CDR3 is encoded by other sequences in the same sample as well. The genes are TRBV5-1 and TRBJ2-3, with a tentative D call TRBD2 (6 bases). The CDR3 covers 15 residues. V lost 0 bases to trimming and J lost 0 bases, with 8 bases between them. Looked up from germline, CDR1 is SGHRS and CDR2 is YFSETQ. In DNA, the CDR3 is TGCGCCAGCAGCTTGGGGAGCGGGAGCACAGATACGCAGTATTTT. Its translation: CASSLGSGSTDTQYF.

The chain recombines TRBV28 with TRBJ1-2, with 8 bases identical to TRBD1. Germline V lookup: CDR1 MDHEN, CDR2 SYDVKM. V shed 10 bases, J shed 3 bases, and the junction held 7 bases outside the gene matches. CDR3 length equals 13 residues. CDR3 nucleotide sequence: TGTGCCATCGCAGGGGGCGCAGACTATGGCTACACCTTC. This encodes CAIAGGADYGYTF.

V and J are TRBV7-6 and TRBJ2-4, with a possible D match to TRBD1 (6 bases). The germline V gene encodes CDR1 SGHVS and CDR2 FNYEAQ. CDR3 length: 15 residues. The ends were cut back, 5 bases at V and 5 bases at J, with 16 bases in the middle. The CDR3 region has the DNA TGTGCCAGCAGCCCTAGGCTGGGGGCCCAAAACATTCAGTACTTC. Translation gives CASSPRLGAQNIQYF.

Written as DNA, the CDR3 is TGTGCCAGCACCCGGGTTGAGGGTGGAAATGAGCAGTTCTTC. Translated, it gives CASTRVEGGNEQFF. The rearrangement joins TRBV5-4 to TRBJ2-1, with a weak D call TRBD2 (5 bases). The CDR3 covers 14 residues. CDR1 and CDR2 (germline): SGHNT, YYREEE (reference sequence). Trimming pared 6 bases from V and 7 bases from J, leaving 17 bases between.

This clone was seen a few times. The gene calls are TRBV7-9 and TRBJ2-1, with D unclear. The CDR3 covers 13 residues. Germline assignment: CDR1 SEHNR and CDR2 FQNEAQ (reference sequence). Trimming took 4 bases from V and 8 from J, leaving 12 bases between them. The CDR3 here is CASSSLIDDEQFF. CDR3 nucleotides: TGTGCCAGCAGCTCCCTGATAGACGATGAGCAGTTCTTC.

This chain joins TRBV7-9 and TRBJ2-2; the D is unclear. V was cut by 4 bases and J by 6 bases, with 12 bases left in between. The V gene's germline CDR1 is SEHNR and CDR2 FQNEAQ (reference sequence). The CDR3 loop spans 14 amino acids. CDR3 in amino acids: CASSYPRVAGELFF. The CDR3 DNA reads as TGTGCCAGCAGCTACCCACGGGTCGCCGGGGAGCTGTTTTTT. Full variable domain (rest looked up from reference TRBV7-9 and TRBJ2-2): DTGVSQNPRHKITKRGQNVTFRCDPISEHNRLYWYRQTLGQGPEFLTYFQNEAQLEKSRLLSDRFSAERPKGSFSTLEIQRTEQGDSAMYLCASSYPRVAGELFFGEGSRLTVL.

The chain combines TRBV7-6 with TRBJ2-3; maybe TRBD2 (6 bases). CDR3 size: 18 residues. CDR1 is SGHVS, CDR2 FNYEAQ, per germline. Trimming took off 5 bases at V and 0 bases at J, with 21 bases between the two ends. Here the CDR3 DNA reads TGTGCCAGCAGCCGAGGGGCAGGAGGGACTGGAAGCACAGATACGCAGTATTTT. Translation: CASSRGAGGTGSTDTQYF.

This rearrangement joins TRBV4-1 to TRBJ2-3; 16 positions match TRBD2. Germline assignment: CDR1 MGHRA and CDR2 YSYEKL. The CDR3 totals 18 residues. Losses at the gene ends were 1 base for V and 1 base for J; bases not matched to a gene: 2. The CDR3: CASSQGGLAGGGTDTQYF. CDR3 sequence (DNA): TGCGCCAGCAGCCAAGGGGGACTAGCGGGAGGGGGCACAGATACGCAGTATTTT.

This clone was counted ten times or more. Other DNA sequences in the sample encode the same CDR3. This chain connects TRBV18 to TRBJ2-3; D remains unclear. Germline V lookup: CDR1 KGHSH, CDR2 LQKENI. The ends were cut back, 0 bases at V and 0 bases at J, with 10 bases in the middle. The CDR3 loop spans 16 amino acids. The CDR3 here is CASSPPVGGSTDTQYF. The CDR3 DNA reads TGTGCCAGCTCACCACCGGTTGGCGGCAGCACAGATACGCAGTATTTT.

The chain links TRBV14 to TRBJ2-6; D unclear. The ends were cut back, 2 bases at V and 0 bases at J, with 5 bases in the middle. This CDR3 is 15 amino acids long. The germline V gene encodes CDR1 SGHDN and CDR2 FVKESK. In nucleotides, the CDR3 is TGTGCCAGCAGCCAATTGGGCTCTGGGGCCAACGTCCTGACTTTC. Protein sequence: CASSQLGSGANVLTF.

This chain connects TRBV5-1 to TRBJ1-1; 7 nucleotides align to TRBD1. Germline assignment: CDR1 SGHRS and CDR2 YFSETQ. This CDR3 contains 14 residues. After removal of 0 bases from V and 2 bases from J, the junction contained 1 base not matched to a gene. Written as DNA, the CDR3 is TGCGCCAGCAGCTTGGGGGACAGCAACACTGAAGCTTTCTTT. Protein sequence: CASSLGDSNTEAFF.